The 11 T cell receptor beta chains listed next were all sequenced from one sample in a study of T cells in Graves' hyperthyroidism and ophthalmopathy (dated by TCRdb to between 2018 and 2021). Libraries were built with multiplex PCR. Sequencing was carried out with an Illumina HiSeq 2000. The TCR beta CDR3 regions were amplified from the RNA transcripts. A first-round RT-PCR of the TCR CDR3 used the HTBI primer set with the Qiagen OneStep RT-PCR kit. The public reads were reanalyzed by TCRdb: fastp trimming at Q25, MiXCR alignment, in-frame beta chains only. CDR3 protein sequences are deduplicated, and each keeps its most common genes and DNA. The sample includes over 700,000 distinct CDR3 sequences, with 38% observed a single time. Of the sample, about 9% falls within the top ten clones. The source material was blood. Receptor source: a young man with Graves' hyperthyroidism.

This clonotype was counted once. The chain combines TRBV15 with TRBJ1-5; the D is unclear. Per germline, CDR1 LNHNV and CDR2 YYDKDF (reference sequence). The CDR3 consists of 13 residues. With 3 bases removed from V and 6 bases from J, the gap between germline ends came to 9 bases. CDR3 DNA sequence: TGTGCCACCAGCAGGGACTTCGGTCAGCCCCAGCATTTT. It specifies CATSRDFGQPQHF.

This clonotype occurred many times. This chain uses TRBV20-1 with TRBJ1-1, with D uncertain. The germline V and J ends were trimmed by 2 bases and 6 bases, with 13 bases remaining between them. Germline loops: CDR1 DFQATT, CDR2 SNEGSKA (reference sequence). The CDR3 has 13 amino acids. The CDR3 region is CSARQVTNAEAFF. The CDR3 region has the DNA TGCAGTGCTAGACAGGTTACCAACGCTGAAGCTTTCTTT.

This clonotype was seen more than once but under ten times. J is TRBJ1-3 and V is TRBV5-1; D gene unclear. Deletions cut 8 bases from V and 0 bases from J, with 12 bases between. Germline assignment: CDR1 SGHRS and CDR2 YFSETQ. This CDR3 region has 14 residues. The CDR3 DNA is TGCGCCAGTCGGACCCAAGGCTCTGGAAACACCATATATTTT. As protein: CASRTQGSGNTIYF.

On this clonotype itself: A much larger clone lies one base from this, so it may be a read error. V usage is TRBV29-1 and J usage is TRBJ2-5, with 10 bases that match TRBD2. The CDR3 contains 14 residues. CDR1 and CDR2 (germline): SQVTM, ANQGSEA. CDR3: CSVELAGEGEAQYF. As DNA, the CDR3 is TGCAGCGTTGAACTAGCGGGAGAGGGAGAGGCCCAGTACTTC.

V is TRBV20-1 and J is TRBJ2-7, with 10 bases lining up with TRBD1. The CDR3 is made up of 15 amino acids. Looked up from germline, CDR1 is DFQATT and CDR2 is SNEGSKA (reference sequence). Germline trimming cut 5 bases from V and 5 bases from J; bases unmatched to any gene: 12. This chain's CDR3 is CSAGFRDRGYDEQYF. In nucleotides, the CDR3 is TGCAGTGCTGGCTTCCGGGACAGGGGTTATGACGAGCAGTACTTC.

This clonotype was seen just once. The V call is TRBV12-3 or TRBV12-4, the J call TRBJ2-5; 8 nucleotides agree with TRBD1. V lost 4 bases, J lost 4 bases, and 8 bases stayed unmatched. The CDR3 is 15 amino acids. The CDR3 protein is CASSSEGQGSETQYF. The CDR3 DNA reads TGTGCCAGCAGTTCAGAAGGACAGGGCTCAGAGACCCAGTACTTC.

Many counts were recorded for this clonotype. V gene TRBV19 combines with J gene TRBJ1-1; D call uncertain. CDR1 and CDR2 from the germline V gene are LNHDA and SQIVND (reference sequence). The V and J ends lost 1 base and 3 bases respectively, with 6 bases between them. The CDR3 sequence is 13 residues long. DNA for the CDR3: TGTGCCAGTAGTATAGGTAGGGACACTGAAGCTTTCTTT. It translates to CASSIGRDTEAFF.

The CDR3 bases are TGCAGCGTTTCCGGACAGGGGAGCTCCTACGAGCAGTACTTC. Translated: CSVSGQGSSYEQYF. The chain combines TRBV29-1 with TRBJ2-7; TRBD1 matches 9 bases. The trim removed 5 bases at V and 0 bases at J, leaving 5 bases unmatched. Germline CDR1 reads SQVTM; CDR2 reads ANQGSEA. The CDR3 length is 14 residues.

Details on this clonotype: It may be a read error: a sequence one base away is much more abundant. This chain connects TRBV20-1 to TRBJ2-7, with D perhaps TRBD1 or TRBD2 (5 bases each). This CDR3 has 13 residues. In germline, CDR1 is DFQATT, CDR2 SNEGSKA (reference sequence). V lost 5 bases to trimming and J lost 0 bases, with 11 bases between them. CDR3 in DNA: TGCAGTGCTGGGGACGCCCGCTCCTACGAGCAGTACTTC. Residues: CSAGDARSYEQYF.

CDR3 protein: CASSWDAVHEKLFF. The CDR3 coding sequence is TGTGCCAGCAGCTGGGACGCCGTCCATGAAAAACTGTTTTTT. The rearrangement joins TRBV12-3 or TRBV12-4 to TRBJ1-4, with D perhaps TRBD1 (5 bases). The CDR3 consists of 14 residues. V was clipped by 6 bases and J by 6 bases, with 14 bases between them.

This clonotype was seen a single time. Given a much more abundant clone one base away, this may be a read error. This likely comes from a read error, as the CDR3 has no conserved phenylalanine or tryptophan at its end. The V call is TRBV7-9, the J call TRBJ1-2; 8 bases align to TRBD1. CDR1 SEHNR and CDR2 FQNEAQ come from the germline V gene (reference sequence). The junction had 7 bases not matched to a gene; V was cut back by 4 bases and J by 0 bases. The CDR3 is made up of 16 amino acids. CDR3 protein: CASSYETGVSNYGYTL. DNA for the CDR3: TGTGCCAGCAGCTACGAGACAGGGGTGTCTAACTATGGCTACACCTTA.